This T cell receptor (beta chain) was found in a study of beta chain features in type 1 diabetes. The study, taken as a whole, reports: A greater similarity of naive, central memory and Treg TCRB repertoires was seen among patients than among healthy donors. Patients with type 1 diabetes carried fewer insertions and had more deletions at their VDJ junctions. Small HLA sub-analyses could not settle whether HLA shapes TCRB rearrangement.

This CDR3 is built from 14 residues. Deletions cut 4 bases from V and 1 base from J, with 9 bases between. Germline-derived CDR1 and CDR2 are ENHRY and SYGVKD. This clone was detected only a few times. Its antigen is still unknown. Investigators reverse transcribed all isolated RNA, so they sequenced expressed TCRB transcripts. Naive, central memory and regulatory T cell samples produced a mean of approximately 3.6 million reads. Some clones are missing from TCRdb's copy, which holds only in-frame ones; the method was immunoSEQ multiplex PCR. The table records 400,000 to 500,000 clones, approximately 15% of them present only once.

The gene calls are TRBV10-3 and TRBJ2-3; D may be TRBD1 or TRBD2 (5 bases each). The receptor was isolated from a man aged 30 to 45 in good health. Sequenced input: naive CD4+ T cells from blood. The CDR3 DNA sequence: TGTGCCATCAGTGCCGGGACGGGCACAGATACGCAGTATTTT. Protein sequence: CAISAGTGTDTQYF.